This entry lists 4 T cell receptor beta chains sequenced from one sample in a study of blood T cell repertoires in COVID-19. Assay: immunoSEQ multiplex PCR; the TCRdb copy retains only in-frame clones and omits some. The data contain approximately 310,000 clones, around 85% of them seen just once; the ten biggest clones take up 1.5% to 2%. The sequencing sample was made of PBMCs or T cells enriched from blood (not recorded which). The receptors originated from a woman aged 30 to 39 who had been exposed to COVID-19.

The genes are TRBV4-1 and TRBJ2-7; D unclear. This CDR3 is built from 11 residues. Germline V CDR1 and CDR2: MGHRA, YSYEKL. V lost 2 bases and J lost 4, with 3 bases in between. For the CDR3, the DNA is TGCGCCAGCAGCCAACGGTACGAGCAGTACTTC. This gives the protein CASSQRYEQYF.

This rearrangement joins TRBV7-2 to TRBJ2-3; D is uncertain. This CDR3 is 15 amino acids long. Germline CDR1 is SGHTA and CDR2 is FQGNSA. Trimming cost V 0 bases and J 3 bases, with 10 bases left between them. As DNA, the CDR3 is TGTGCCAGCAGCTTAGCTGGGCGAAAGACAGATACGCAGTATTTT. It codes for CASSLAGRKTDTQYF.

The chain is built from TRBV19 and TRBJ2-5; 7 nucleotides agree with TRBD1. The trim removed 7 bases at V and 8 bases at J, leaving 7 bases unmatched. Germline lookup yields CDR1 LNHDA and CDR2 SQIVND (reference sequence). The CDR3 contains 12 residues. Here the CDR3 reads CASNEGAKTQYF. DNA of the CDR3: TGTGCCAGTAACGAGGGGGCGAAAACCCAGTACTTC.

This clone was seen just once. This chain joins TRBV28 and TRBJ2-1, with TRBD2 matching 14 bases. CDR3 size: 15 residues. V was pared by 7 bases and J by 10 bases, with 9 bases of the junction left unmatched. Germline CDR1 and CDR2: MDHEN and SYDVKM. The CDR3 DNA is TGTGCCAGCACCAGCGGGACTAGCGGGAGTCTCGAGCAGTTCTTC. Its protein is CASTSGTSGSLEQFF.